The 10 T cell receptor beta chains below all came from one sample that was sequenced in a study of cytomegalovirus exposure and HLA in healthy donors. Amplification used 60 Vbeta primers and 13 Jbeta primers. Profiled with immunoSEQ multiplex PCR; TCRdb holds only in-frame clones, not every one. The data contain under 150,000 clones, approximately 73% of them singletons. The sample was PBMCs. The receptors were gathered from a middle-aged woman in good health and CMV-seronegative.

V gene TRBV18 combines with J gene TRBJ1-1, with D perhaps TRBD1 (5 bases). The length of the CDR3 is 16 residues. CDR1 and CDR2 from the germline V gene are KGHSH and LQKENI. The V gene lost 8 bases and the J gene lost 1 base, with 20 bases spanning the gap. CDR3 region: CASTRGAPETNTEAFF. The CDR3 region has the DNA TGTGCCAGCACCCGTGGGGCCCCCGAGACGAACACTGAAGCTTTCTTT.

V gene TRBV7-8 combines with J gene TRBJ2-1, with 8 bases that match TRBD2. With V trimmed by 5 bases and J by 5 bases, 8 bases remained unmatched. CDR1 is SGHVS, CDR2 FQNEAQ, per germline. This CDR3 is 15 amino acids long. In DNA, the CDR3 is TGTGCCAGCAGCCTCGTCGGGGGGGTCAACAATGAGCAGTTCTTC. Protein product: CASSLVGGVNNEQFF.

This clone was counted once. CDR3 residues: CASTLGGALLGNTIYF. CDR3 nucleotide sequence: TGTGCCAGCACTTTGGGGGGGGCGTTACTTGGAAACACCATATATTTT. V is TRBV28 and J is TRBJ1-3, with D possibly TRBD1 on 6 matching bases. The CDR3 is 16 residues long. From germline, CDR1 is MDHEN and CDR2 SYDVKM. Trimming left V 7 bases short and J 3 bases short, with 19 bases between. The entire variable domain, with the rest obtained from reference TRBV28 and TRBJ1-3, is as follows: DVKVTQSSRYLVKRTGEKVFLECVQDMDHENMFWYRQDPGLGLRLIYFSYDVKMKEKGDIPEGYSVSREKKERFSLILESASTNQTSMYLCASTLGGALLGNTIYFGEGSWLTVV.

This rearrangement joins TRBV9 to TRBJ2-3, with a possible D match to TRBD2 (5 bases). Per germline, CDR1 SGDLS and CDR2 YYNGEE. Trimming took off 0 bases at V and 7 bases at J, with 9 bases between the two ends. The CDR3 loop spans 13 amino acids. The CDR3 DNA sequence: TGTGCCAGCAGCGTAGGGGAGATGCATACGCAGTATTTT. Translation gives CASSVGEMHTQYF. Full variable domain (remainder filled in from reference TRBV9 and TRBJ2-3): DSGVTQTPKHLITATGQRVTLRCSPRSGDLSVYWYQQSLDQGLQFLIQYYNGEERAKGNILERFSAQQFPDLHSELNLSSLELGDSALYFCASSVGEMHTQYFGPGTRLTVL.

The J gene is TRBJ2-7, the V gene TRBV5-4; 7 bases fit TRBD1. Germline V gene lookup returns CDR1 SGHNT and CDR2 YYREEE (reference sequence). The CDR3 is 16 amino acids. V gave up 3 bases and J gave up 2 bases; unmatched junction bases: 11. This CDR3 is CASSSTRGLEPYEQYF. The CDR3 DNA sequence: TGTGCCAGCAGCTCGACAAGGGGGCTTGAGCCCTACGAGCAGTACTTC.

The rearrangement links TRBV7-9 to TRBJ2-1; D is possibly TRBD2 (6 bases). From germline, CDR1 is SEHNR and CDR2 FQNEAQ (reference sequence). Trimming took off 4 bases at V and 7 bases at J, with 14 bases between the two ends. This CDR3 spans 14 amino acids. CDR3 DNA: TGTGCCAGCAGCTATCCTAGCGCTATTAATGAGCAGTTCTTC. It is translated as CASSYPSAINEQFF.

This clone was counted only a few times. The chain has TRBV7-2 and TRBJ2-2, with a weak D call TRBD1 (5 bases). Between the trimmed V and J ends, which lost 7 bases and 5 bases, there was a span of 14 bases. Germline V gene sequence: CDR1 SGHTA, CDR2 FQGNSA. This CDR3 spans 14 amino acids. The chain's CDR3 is CASIFVGATGELFF. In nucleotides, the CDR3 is TGTGCCAGCATTTTCGTAGGGGCGACCGGGGAGCTGTTTTTT.

CDR3 in DNA: TGCGCCAGCAGCCAGGTTCAGGGGGACCTATCCTATGGCTACACCTTC. This translates into CASSQVQGDLSYGYTF. This rearrangement joins TRBV4-3 to TRBJ1-2; 7 nucleotides line up with TRBD1. CDR1 LGHNA and CDR2 YSLEER come from the germline V gene. Germline trimming cut 3 bases from V and 4 bases from J; bases unmatched to any gene: 11. This CDR3 has 16 residues.

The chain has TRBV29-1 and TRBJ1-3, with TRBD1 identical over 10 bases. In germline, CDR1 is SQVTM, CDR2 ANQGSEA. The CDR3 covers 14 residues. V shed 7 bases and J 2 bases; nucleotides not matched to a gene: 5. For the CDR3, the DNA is TGCAGCGCACTCGGACAGGGGGCTGGAAACACCATATATTTT. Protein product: CSALGQGAGNTIYF.

The DNA of the CDR3 is TGTGCCAGCAGCGTAGGCCAGGGTAAGAGCTCTGGAAACACCATATATTTT. This gives the protein CASSVGQGKSSGNTIYF. This chain uses TRBV9 with TRBJ1-3; D might be TRBD1 (5 bases). Germline values: CDR1 SGDLS, CDR2 YYNGEE. Trimming left V 0 bases short and J 0 bases short, with 13 bases between. This CDR3 comprises 17 residues.